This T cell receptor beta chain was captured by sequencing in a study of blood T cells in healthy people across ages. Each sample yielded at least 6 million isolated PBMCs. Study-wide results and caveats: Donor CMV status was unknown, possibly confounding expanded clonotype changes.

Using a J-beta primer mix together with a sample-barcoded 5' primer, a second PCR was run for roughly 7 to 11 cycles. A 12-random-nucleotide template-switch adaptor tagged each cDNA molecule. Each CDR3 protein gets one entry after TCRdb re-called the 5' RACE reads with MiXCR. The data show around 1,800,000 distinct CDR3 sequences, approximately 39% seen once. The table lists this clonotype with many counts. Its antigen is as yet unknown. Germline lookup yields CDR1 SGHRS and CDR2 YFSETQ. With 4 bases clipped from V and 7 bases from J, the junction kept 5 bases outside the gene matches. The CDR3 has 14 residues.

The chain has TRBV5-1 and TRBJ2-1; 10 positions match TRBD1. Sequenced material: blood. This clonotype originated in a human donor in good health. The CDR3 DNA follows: TGCGCCAGCAGCCGAGGACAGGGGGGAAATGAGCAGTTCTTC. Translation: CASSRGQGGNEQFF. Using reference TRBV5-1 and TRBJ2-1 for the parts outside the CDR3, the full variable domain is KAGVTQTPRYLIKTRGQQVTLSCSPISGHRSVSWYQQTPGQGLQFLFEYFSETQRNKGNFPGRFSGRQFSNSRSEMNVSTLELGDSALYLCASSRGQGGNEQFFGPGTRLTVL.